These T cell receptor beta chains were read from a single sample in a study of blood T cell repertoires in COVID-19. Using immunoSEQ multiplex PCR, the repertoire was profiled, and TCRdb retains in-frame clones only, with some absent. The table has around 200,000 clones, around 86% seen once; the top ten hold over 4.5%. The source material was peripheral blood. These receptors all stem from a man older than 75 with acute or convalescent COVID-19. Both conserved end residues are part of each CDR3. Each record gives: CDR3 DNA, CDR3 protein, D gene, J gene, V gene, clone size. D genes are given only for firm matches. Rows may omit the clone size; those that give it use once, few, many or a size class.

CDR3nt: TGTGCCAGCTCAGGGGCCAGCAAGGGCGAAAAACTGTTTTTT; CDR3aa: CASSGASKGEKLFF; d_gene: -; j_gene: TRBJ1-4; v_gene: TRBV18; abundance: -
CDR3nt: TGTGCCAGTAGTGTCCAGGGGGGCGCTTATCAGCCCCAGCATTTT; CDR3aa: CASSVQGGAYQPQHF; d_gene: TRBD1; j_gene: TRBJ1-5; v_gene: TRBV19; abundance: -
CDR3nt: TGTGCCAGCAGTAACCAGGGGCGGGTCACCGGGGAGCTGTTTTTT; CDR3aa: CASSNQGRVTGELFF; d_gene: -; j_gene: TRBJ2-2; v_gene: TRBV6-5; abundance: -
CDR3nt: TGTGCCAGCTCACCATCTCAGGGGGAAGGCTACACCTTC; CDR3aa: CASSPSQGEGYTF; d_gene: TRBD1; j_gene: TRBJ1-2; v_gene: TRBV18; abundance: -
CDR3nt: TGCGCCAGCAGTGAGTTTGCGGGAGGGCTAGGTTTCCATGAGCAGTTCTTC; CDR3aa: CASSEFAGGLGFHEQFF; d_gene: TRBD2; j_gene: TRBJ2-1; v_gene: TRBV10-1; abundance: -
CDR3nt: TGTGCCAGCAGTGAAGCGCTTCTGGGGACAGGGGGCCGTAGTCTTGGCTACACCTTC; CDR3aa: CASSEALLGTGGRSLGYTF; d_gene: TRBD1; j_gene: TRBJ1-2; v_gene: TRBV2; abundance: -
CDR3nt: TGTGCCAGCAGTCGGGTTGCAACTAATGAAAAACTGTTTTTT; CDR3aa: CASSRVATNEKLFF; d_gene: -; j_gene: TRBJ1-4; v_gene: TRBV25-1; abundance: -
CDR3nt: TGTGCCACCAGTGAAAATTGGACGGGGAATGAGCAGTTCTTC; CDR3aa: CATSENWTGNEQFF; d_gene: -; j_gene: TRBJ2-1; v_gene: TRBV24-1; abundance: -
CDR3nt: TGTGCCAGCAGCTCAGACAGAAACAATGAGCAGTTCTTC; CDR3aa: CASSSDRNNEQFF; d_gene: -; j_gene: TRBJ2-1; v_gene: TRBV5-4; abundance: -
CDR3nt: TGTGCCAGCAGCCCTAGGGGTCAAGCCTACGAGCAGTACTTC; CDR3aa: CASSPRGQAYEQYF; d_gene: -; j_gene: TRBJ2-7; v_gene: TRBV7-8; abundance: -
CDR3nt: TGTGCCAGCAGTGACAGCTTGACCGGGGAGCTGTTTTTT; CDR3aa: CASSDSLTGELFF; d_gene: -; j_gene: TRBJ2-2; v_gene: TRBV6-4; abundance: once
CDR3nt: TGTGCCAGTCGTAACAGGGGACGGAACACTGAAGCTTTCTTT; CDR3aa: CASRNRGRNTEAFF; d_gene: TRBD1; j_gene: TRBJ1-1; v_gene: TRBV19; abundance: -
CDR3nt: TGTGCCAGCAGCCCCACCTCGCGGACAGGGGGGGTCGATGGCTACACCTTC; CDR3aa: CASSPTSRTGGVDGYTF; d_gene: TRBD1; j_gene: TRBJ1-2; v_gene: TRBV14; abundance: -
CDR3nt: TGTGCCAGCAGCCAAGGACTAGTCAACGAGCAGTACTTC; CDR3aa: CASSQGLVNEQYF; d_gene: TRBD2; j_gene: TRBJ2-7; v_gene: TRBV7-9; abundance: few
CDR3nt: TGTGCCAGCAAAGGGACTAGCGGGAAAGAGACCCAGTACTTC; CDR3aa: CASKGTSGKETQYF; d_gene: TRBD2; j_gene: TRBJ2-5; v_gene: TRBV2; abundance: -
CDR3nt: TGTGCCAGCAGTTACGGGCGGGCCGCGGATGAGCAGTTCTTC; CDR3aa: CASSYGRAADEQFF; d_gene: -; j_gene: TRBJ2-1; v_gene: TRBV6-5; abundance: -
CDR3nt: TGTGCCACCAGCCCCGGGACAGGGAGTAACTATGGCTACACCTTC; CDR3aa: CATSPGTGSNYGYTF; d_gene: TRBD1; j_gene: TRBJ1-2; v_gene: TRBV24-1; abundance: -